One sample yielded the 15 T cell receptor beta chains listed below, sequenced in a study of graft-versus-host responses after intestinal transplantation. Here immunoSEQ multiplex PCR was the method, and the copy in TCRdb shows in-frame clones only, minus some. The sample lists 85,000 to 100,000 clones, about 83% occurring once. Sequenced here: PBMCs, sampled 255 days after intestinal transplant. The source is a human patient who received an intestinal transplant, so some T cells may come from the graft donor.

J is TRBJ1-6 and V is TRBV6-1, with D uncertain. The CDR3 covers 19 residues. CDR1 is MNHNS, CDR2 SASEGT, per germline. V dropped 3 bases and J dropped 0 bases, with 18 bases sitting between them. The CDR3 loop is CASSDVPGPLSSYNSPLHF. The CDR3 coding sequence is TGTGCCAGCAGTGATGTTCCAGGTCCCCTTAGCTCCTATAATTCACCCCTCCACTTT.

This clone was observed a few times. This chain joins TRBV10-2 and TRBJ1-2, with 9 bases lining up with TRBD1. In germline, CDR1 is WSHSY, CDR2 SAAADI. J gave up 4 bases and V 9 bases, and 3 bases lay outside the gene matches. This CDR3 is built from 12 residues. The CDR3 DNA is TGCGCCAGTTGGGACAGGGTCTATGGCTACACCTTC. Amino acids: CASWDRVYGYTF.

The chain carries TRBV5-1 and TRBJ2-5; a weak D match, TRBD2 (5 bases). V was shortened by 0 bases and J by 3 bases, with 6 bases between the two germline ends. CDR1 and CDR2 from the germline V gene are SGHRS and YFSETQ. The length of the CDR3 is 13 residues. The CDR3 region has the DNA TGCGCCAGCAGCTTGGCGGGAAAAGAGACCCAGTACTTC. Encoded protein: CASSLAGKETQYF.

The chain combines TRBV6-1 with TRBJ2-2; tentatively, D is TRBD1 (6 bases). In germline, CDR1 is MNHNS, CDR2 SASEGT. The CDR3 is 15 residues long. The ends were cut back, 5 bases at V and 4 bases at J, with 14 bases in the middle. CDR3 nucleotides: TGTGCCAGCAGTCGTCGACAGGATCTCACCGGGGAGCTGTTTTTT. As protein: CASSRRQDLTGELFF.

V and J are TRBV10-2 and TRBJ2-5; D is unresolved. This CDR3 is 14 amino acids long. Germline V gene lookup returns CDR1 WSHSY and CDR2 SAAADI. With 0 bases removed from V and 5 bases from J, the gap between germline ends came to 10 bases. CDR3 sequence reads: CASSESTRGETQYF. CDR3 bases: TGCGCCAGCAGTGAGTCGACACGTGGGGAGACCCAGTACTTC.

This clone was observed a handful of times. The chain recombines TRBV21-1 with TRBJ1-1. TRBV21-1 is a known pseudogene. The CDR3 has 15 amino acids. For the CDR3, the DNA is TGTGCCAGCAGCAAAGCCCACCTGTATAGCACTGAAGCTTTCTTT. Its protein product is CASSKAHLYSTEAFF.

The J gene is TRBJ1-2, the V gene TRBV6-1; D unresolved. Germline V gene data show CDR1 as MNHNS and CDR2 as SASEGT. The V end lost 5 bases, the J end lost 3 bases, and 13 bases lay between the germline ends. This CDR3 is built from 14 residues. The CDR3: CASSSDAADYGYTF. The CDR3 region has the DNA TGTGCCAGCAGTTCGGACGCAGCGGACTATGGCTACACCTTC.

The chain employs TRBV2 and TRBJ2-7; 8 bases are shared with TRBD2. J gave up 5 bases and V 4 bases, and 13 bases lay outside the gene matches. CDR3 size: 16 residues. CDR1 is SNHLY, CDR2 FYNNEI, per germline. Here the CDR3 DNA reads TGTGCCAGCAGTGTCCCCCGGGGAGCGGGAGAAGACGAGCAGTACTTC. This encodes CASSVPRGAGEDEQYF. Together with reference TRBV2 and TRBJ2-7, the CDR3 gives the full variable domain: EPEVTQTPSHQVTQMGQEVILRCVPISNHLYFYWYRQILGQKVEFLVSFYNNEISEKSEIFDDQFSVERPDGSNFTLKIRSTKLEDSAMYFCASSVPRGAGEDEQYFGPGTRLTVT.

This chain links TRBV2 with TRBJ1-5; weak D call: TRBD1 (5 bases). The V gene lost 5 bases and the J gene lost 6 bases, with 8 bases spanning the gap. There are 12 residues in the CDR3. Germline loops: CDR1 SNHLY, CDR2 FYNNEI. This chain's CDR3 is CASSWGGQPQHF. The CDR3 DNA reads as TGTGCCAGCAGTTGGGGGGGTCAGCCCCAGCATTTT. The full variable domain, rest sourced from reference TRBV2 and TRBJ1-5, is EPEVTQTPSHQVTQMGQEVILRCVPISNHLYFYWYRQILGQKVEFLVSFYNNEISEKSEIFDDQFSVERPDGSNFTLKIRSTKLEDSAMYFCASSWGGQPQHFGDGTRLSIL.

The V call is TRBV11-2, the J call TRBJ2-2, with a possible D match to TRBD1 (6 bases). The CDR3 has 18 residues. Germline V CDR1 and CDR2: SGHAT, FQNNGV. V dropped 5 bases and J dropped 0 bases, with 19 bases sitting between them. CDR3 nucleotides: TGTGCCAGCAGCCCGGGACACCTAGCCCTCGCGAACACCGGGGAGCTGTTTTTT. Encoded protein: CASSPGHLALANTGELFF.

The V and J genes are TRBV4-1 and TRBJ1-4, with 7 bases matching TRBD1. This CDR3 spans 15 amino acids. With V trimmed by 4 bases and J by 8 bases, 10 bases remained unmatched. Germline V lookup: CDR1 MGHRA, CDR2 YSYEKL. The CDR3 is CASSLGQDEREKLFF. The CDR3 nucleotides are TGCGCCAGCAGCCTAGGACAGGATGAGAGAGAAAAACTGTTTTTT.

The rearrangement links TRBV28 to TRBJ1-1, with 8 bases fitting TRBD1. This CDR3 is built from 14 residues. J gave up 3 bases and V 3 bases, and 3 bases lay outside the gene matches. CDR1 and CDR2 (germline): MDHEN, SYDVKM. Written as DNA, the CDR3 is TGTGCCAGCAGTTTTACAGGGGGGTACACTGAAGCTTTCTTT. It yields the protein CASSFTGGYTEAFF.

CDR3 DNA sequence: TGTGCCAGCAGCGTAACAGGGGAGGTAAATGAAAAACTGTTTTTT. Translating it yields CASSVTGEVNEKLFF. V usage is TRBV7-9 and J usage is TRBJ1-4; 7 nucleotides agree with TRBD1. The ends lost 5 bases at V and 5 bases at J; junction bases unmatched: 8. The CDR3 has 15 amino acids. From germline, CDR1 is SEHNR and CDR2 FQNEAQ (reference sequence).

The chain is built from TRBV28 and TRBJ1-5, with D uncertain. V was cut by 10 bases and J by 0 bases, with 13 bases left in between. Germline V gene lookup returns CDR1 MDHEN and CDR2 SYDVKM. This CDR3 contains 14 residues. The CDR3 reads CATTPLLSNQPQHF. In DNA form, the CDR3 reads TGTGCCACCACCCCCCTTCTTAGCAATCAGCCCCAGCATTTT.

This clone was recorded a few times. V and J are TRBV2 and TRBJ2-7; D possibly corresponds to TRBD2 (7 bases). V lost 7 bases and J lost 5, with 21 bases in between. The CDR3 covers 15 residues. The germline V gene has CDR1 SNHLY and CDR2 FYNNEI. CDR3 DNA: TGTGCCAGCAATATAGGGGGGGGCGCGATCAACGAGCAGTACGTC. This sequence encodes CASNIGGGAINEQYV.